Here is one T cell receptor (beta chain) with its context. The sample originates from a study of shared clonotypes between healthy human individuals. The CDR3 contains 13 residues. Germline CDR1 WSHSY, CDR2 SAAADI. V lost 7 bases, J lost 7 bases, and 11 bases lay in between. Only in-frame clones appear in the TCRdb table, and some are missing; sequencing was by immunoSEQ multiplex PCR. The data contain around 1.1 million clones, more than 75% of them singletons. The chain couples TRBV10-2 to TRBJ1-6; D unclear. The specimen was memory CD4+ T cells from PBMCs. The subset here: CD45RA-negative fraction. The receptor comes from a man younger than 35 in good health. Some clones in this sample may be carry-over from other donors' samples. CDR3 amino acids: CASTLTQNSPLHF. CDR3 bases: TGCGCCAGCACCCTGACACAGAATTCACCCCTCCACTTT.